These 24 T cell receptor beta chains were all obtained from the same sample, sequenced in a study of blood T cells in healthy people across ages. A J-beta primer mix and a sample-barcoded 5' primer were used in a second PCR of roughly 6 to 11 cycles. In TCRdb, the 5' RACE reads were re-called with MiXCR into one record per CDR3 protein. Of about 1.5 million distinct CDR3 sequences listed, 35% to 45% are singletons. The sequenced sample consisted of blood. The source is a woman aged 18-30 years in good health.

This clonotype was observed a few times. The V call is TRBV4-3, the J call TRBJ1-5; D remains ambiguous. This CDR3 region has 13 residues. Germline CDR1 reads LGHNA; CDR2 reads YSLEER. Trimming cost V 4 bases and J 3 bases, with 7 bases left between them. The CDR3 DNA is TGCGCCAGCAGCCCGGCCATCAATCAGCCCCAGCATTTT. As protein: CASSPAINQPQHF.

The genes are TRBV3-1 and TRBJ2-7; D gene ambiguous. This CDR3 is built from 16 residues. Per germline, CDR1 LGHDT and CDR2 YNNKEL (reference sequence). The germline V and J ends were trimmed by 6 bases and 7 bases, with 25 bases remaining between them. The CDR3 loop reads CASRHSSQSSYNEQYF. CDR3 DNA sequence: TGTGCCAGCAGACACAGTTCTCAGAGCTCCTACAATGAGCAGTACTTC.

The chain uses TRBV27 and TRBJ1-1; a weak D match, TRBD1 (5 bases). CDR1 and CDR2 from the germline V gene are MNHEY and SMNVEV (reference sequence). Between the trimmed V and J ends, which lost 6 bases and 4 bases, there was a span of 15 bases. The CDR3 is made up of 14 amino acids. CDR3 coding DNA: TGTGCCAGCAGCCCTCTCCCGAGGGGCACTGAAGCTTTCTTT. Its translation is CASSPLPRGTEAFF.

The sample holds a few counts of this clonotype. The chain employs TRBV7-3 and TRBJ2-1; 10 bases align to TRBD2. Germline V gene lookup returns CDR1 SGHTA and CDR2 FQGTGA. Trimming took 5 bases from V and 6 from J; bases not matched to a gene: 10. This CDR3 spans 16 amino acids. As DNA, the CDR3 is TGTGCCAGCAGCCCACGACTAGCGGGCTCGCCCAATGAGCAGTTCTTC. Translated, it gives CASSPRLAGSPNEQFF.

The CDR3 spells CASSLGKQSFNEKLFF. Written as DNA, the CDR3 is TGTGCCAGCAGCTTGGGGAAGCAGAGCTTTAATGAAAAACTGTTTTTT. V is TRBV11-2 and J is TRBJ1-4; D unresolved. The CDR3 consists of 16 residues. The V end lost 3 bases, the J end lost 4 bases, and 15 bases lay between the germline ends. Germline values: CDR1 SGHAT, CDR2 FQNNGV.

The rearrangement links TRBV5-6 to TRBJ1-6; TRBD1 aligns across 7 bases. V trimming: 0 bases; J trimming: 13 bases; junction bases outside the gene matches: 7. The CDR3 covers 14 residues. Germline V gives CDR1 SGHDT, CDR2 YYEEEE. In nucleotides, the CDR3 is TGTGCCAGCAGCTTGGACCAGACAGGGATGCCCCTCCACTTT. This sequence encodes CASSLDQTGMPLHF.

The chain is built from TRBV6-5 and TRBJ2-3; tentatively, D is TRBD2 (5 bases). With 5 bases removed from V and 6 bases from J, the gap between germline ends came to 12 bases. CDR3 size: 13 residues. CDR1 is MNHEY and CDR2 is SVGAGI in the germline V gene. The CDR3 bases are TGTGCCAGCAGTGTCGGGATCGGGGATACGCAGTATTTT. The encoded protein is CASSVGIGDTQYF.

This clonotype was counted many times. The chain uses TRBV12-3 or TRBV12-4 and TRBJ2-1, with D uncertain. V was clipped by 7 bases and J by 0 bases, with 10 bases between them. The CDR3 runs 14 residues. For the CDR3, the DNA is TGTGCCAGCAACCTCGGAAGCTCCTACAATGAGCAGTTCTTC. This encodes CASNLGSSYNEQFF.

A word on this clonotype: A read error may produce the germline difference seen at one junction end. The chain joins TRBV27 to TRBJ2-1; 9 bases fit TRBD2. The CDR3 consists of 16 residues. Per germline, CDR1 MNHEY and CDR2 SMNVEV (reference sequence). The CDR3 sequence is CARSSSSGTGNNEQFF. The CDR3 region has the DNA TGTGCCAGGAGTTCCTCTAGCGGGACGGGGAACAATGAGCAGTTCTTC.

The chain has TRBV18 and TRBJ2-7, with D hard to call. Germline CDR1 reads KGHSH; CDR2 reads LQKENI. The V gene lost 3 bases and the J gene lost 7 bases, with 10 bases spanning the gap. This CDR3 has 12 amino acids. Written as DNA, the CDR3 is TGTGCCAGCTCACCTTTGAGTGTTGAGCAGTACTTC. Translation: CASSPLSVEQYF.

The rearrangement uses TRBV4-3 and TRBJ1-2; possibly TRBD1 for D (5 bases). V lost 0 bases and J lost 8, with 13 bases in between. Germline V gene data show CDR1 as LGHNA and CDR2 as YSLEER. CDR3 size: 14 residues. CDR3 sequence (DNA): TGCGCCAGCAGCCAAGATAAGGCTGGGGGAGGCTACACCTTC. Translation gives CASSQDKAGGGYTF.

V is TRBV6-6 and J is TRBJ1-2; possibly TRBD1 for D (6 bases). The CDR3 has 16 amino acids. V gave up 7 bases and J gave up 3 bases, with 21 bases separating them. Germline V gene data show CDR1 as MNHNY and CDR2 as SVGAGI (reference sequence). CDR3 amino acids: CASNPSEGGEDYGYTF. The DNA for the CDR3 is TGTGCCAGCAACCCGAGCGAGGGGGGGGAGGACTATGGCTACACCTTC.

This clonotype was recorded only once. This chain links TRBV27 with TRBJ2-5; D is possibly TRBD2 (7 bases). Germline values: CDR1 MNHEY, CDR2 SMNVEV (reference sequence). This CDR3 is built from 14 residues. Trimming took off 5 bases at V and 11 bases at J, with 21 bases between the two ends. CDR3 in DNA: TGTGCCAGCAGTCCCCATTGGGGGGGCAATGAGCAGTACTTC. It translates to CASSPHWGGNEQYF.

In its sample, this clonotype was seen a few times. This sequence joins TRBV7-2 and TRBJ2-5, with a weak D call TRBD2 (5 bases). Trimming removed 5 bases at V and 4 bases at J, with 14 bases between. The CDR3 loop spans 14 amino acids. Germline V gives CDR1 SGHTA, CDR2 FQGNSA. The CDR3 is CASSQDLRRETQYF. In DNA form, the CDR3 reads TGTGCCAGCAGCCAGGACTTGCGTCGAGAGACCCAGTACTTC.

The rearrangement uses TRBV9 and TRBJ2-5, with D possibly TRBD1 on 6 matching bases. The CDR3 has 13 residues. The V end lost 4 bases, the J end lost 4 bases, and 11 bases lay between the germline ends. CDR1 and CDR2 (germline): SGDLS, YYNGEE. CDR3 coding DNA: TGTGCCAGCAGCTACAGGGTGCGAGAGACCCAGTACTTC. As protein: CASSYRVRETQYF.

The rearrangement joins TRBV29-1 to TRBJ2-1; D uncertain. The CDR3 covers 13 residues. The V gene lost 3 bases and the J gene lost 10 bases, with 16 bases spanning the gap. Germline CDR1 SQVTM, CDR2 ANQGSEA. As DNA, the CDR3 is TGCAGCGTTGACTCCCAAGGCAACCGGGAGCAGTTCTTC. Protein product: CSVDSQGNREQFF.

This clonotype came up a few times. The rearrangement uses TRBV5-8 and TRBJ2-1, with D tentatively TRBD1 (6 bases). Germline V gives CDR1 SGHTS, CDR2 YDEGEE. The CDR3 sequence is 16 residues long. V was shortened by 3 bases and J by 6 bases, with 19 bases between the two germline ends. CDR3 sequence: CASSWVGATRRNEQFF. CDR3 bases: TGTGCCAGCAGCTGGGTGGGGGCAACTCGGCGCAATGAGCAGTTCTTC.

V is TRBV9 and J is TRBJ2-1, with 9 nucleotides matching TRBD2. This CDR3 is built from 17 residues. With 0 bases clipped from V and 4 bases from J, the junction kept 8 bases outside the gene matches. Germline assignment: CDR1 SGDLS and CDR2 YYNGEE. The CDR3 sequence: CASSVEGGGGVYNEQFF. CDR3 coding DNA: TGTGCCAGCAGCGTAGAGGGGGGCGGGGGGGTTTACAATGAGCAGTTCTTC.

In its sample, this clonotype was seen a few times. This rearrangement joins TRBV25-1 to TRBJ2-2; the D is unclear. The CDR3 spans 15 residues. V lost 1 base and J 1 base, leaving 7 bases between the germline ends. From germline, CDR1 is MGHDK and CDR2 SYGVNS. In DNA, the CDR3 is TGTGCCAGCAGTGAATCTCTCAAGAACACCGGGGAGCTGTTTTTT. This translates into CASSESLKNTGELFF. Variable domain in full (rest from reference TRBV25-1 and TRBJ2-2): EADIYQTPRYLVIGTGKKITLECSQTMGHDKMYWYQQDPGMELHLIHYSYGVNSTEKGDLSSESTVSRIRTEHFPLTLESARPSHTSQYLCASSESLKNTGELFFGEGSRLTVL.

The table lists this clonotype with a few counts. The rearrangement links TRBV20-1 to TRBJ2-3, with D maybe TRBD2 (5 bases). V lost 3 bases, J lost 2 bases, and 12 bases lay in between. Germline CDR1 and CDR2: DFQATT and SNEGSKA (reference sequence). CDR3 length: 14 residues. The CDR3 here is CSARTPLATDTQYF. The CDR3 nucleotides are TGCAGTGCTAGGACCCCCCTAGCCACAGATACGCAGTATTTT.

This clonotype came up a few times. The J gene is TRBJ2-1, the V gene TRBV29-1; D is possibly TRBD2 (6 bases). The CDR3 is 11 residues long. Trimming left V 5 bases short and J 13 bases short, with 15 bases between. Germline V CDR1 and CDR2: SQVTM, ANQGSEA. The CDR3 DNA follows: TGCAGCGTTTTTTCCGGGAGCCATCAGTTCTTC. Translating it yields CSVFSGSHQFF.

The chain joins TRBV7-2 to TRBJ2-1, with no clear D. The J call is doubtful: the DNA matches TRBJ2-7 better. The CDR3 extends over 15 amino acids. Germline V gives CDR1 SGHTA, CDR2 FQGNSA. The CDR3 protein is CASSSPQQTYNEQYF. The CDR3 bases are TGTGCCAGCAGCTCTCCTCAGCAAACCTACAATGAGCAGTACTTC.

There are a few counts of this clonotype. This CDR3 reads CASSVVEGYGYTF. CDR3 DNA sequence: TGTGCCAGCAGCGTAGTCGAGGGGTATGGCTACACCTTC. The V gene is TRBV9, the J gene TRBJ1-2; a possible D gene is TRBD1 (5 bases). The V gene lost 0 bases and the J gene lost 5 bases, with 8 bases spanning the gap. This CDR3 spans 13 amino acids. CDR1 is SGDLS, CDR2 YYNGEE, per germline.

This clonotype occurred a few times. The V call is TRBV12-3 or TRBV12-4, the J call TRBJ2-5; 8 nucleotides align to TRBD1. CDR3 length: 14 amino acids. The V gene end was trimmed by 5 bases and the J gene end by 5 bases; junction bases not matched to a gene: 7. For the CDR3, the DNA is TGTGCCAGCAGTAAGGGACAGGCACAGGAGACCCAGTACTTC. As protein: CASSKGQAQETQYF.